This T cell receptor (beta chain) was recovered during a study of OX40 agonist ivuxolimab in advanced cancers. Study details: Ivuxolimab, which is an agonistic anti-OX40 (CD134) antibody, was administered to the patients. Study results and caveats: Not determined was the antigen specificity of the expanded peripheral T cells. The authors also found low normalized T-cell clonal expansion in some nonresponders.

CDR1 SGHRS and CDR2 YFSETQ come from the germline V gene. The CDR3 loop spans 19 amino acids. The V and J ends lost 3 bases and 0 bases, in that order; junction bases with no gene match: 11. The protocol was immunoSEQ multiplex PCR, while the TCRdb copy is restricted to in-frame clones and leaves out a portion. This sample has about 100,000 clones, with more than 85% found just once. Note on this clone: The target antigen is unknown.

This clonotype originated in an adult with an advanced solid tumor such as melanoma, head and neck, liver or kidney cancer. This sequence joins TRBV5-1 and TRBJ2-1; 11 bases map to TRBD2. Sequenced material: CD4+ or CD8+ T cells sorted from blood, taken in a trial of the OX40 agonist ivuxolimab. The CDR3 sequence: CASSSSGTSGSSSYNEQFF. The CDR3 region has the DNA TGCGCCAGCAGCTCCTCTGGGACTAGCGGTTCTAGCTCCTACAATGAGCAGTTCTTC.